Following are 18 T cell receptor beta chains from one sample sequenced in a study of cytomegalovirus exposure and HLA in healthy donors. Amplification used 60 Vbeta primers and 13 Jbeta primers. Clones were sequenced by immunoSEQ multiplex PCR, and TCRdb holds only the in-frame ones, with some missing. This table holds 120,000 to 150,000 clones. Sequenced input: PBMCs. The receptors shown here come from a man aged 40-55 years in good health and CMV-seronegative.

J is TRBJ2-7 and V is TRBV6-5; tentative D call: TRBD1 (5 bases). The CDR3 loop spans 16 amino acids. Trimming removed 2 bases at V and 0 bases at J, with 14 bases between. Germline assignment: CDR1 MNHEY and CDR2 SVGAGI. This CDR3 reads CASSYGAVGSSYEQYF. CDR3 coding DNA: TGTGCCAGCAGTTACGGGGCCGTGGGCAGCTCCTACGAGCAGTACTTC.

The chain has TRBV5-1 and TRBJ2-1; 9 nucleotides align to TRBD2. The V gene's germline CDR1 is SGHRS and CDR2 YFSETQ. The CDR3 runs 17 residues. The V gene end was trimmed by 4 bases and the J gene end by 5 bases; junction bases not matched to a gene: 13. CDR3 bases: TGCGCCAGCAGCCACCCCGCCGGGACTAGCTTTAACAATGAGCAGTTCTTC. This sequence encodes CASSHPAGTSFNNEQFF. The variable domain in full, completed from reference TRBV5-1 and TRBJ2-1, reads KAGVTQTPRYLIKTRGQQVTLSCSPISGHRSVSWYQQTPGQGLQFLFEYFSETQRNKGNFPGRFSGRQFSNSRSEMNVSTLELGDSALYLCASSHPAGTSFNNEQFFGPGTRLTVL.

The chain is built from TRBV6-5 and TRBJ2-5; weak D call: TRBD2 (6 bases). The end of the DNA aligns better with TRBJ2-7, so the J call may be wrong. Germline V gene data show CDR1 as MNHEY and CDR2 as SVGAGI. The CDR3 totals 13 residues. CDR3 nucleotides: TGTGCCAGCACTCAGCAGAAGGGAGGCGAGCAGTACTTC. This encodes CASTQQKGGEQYF.

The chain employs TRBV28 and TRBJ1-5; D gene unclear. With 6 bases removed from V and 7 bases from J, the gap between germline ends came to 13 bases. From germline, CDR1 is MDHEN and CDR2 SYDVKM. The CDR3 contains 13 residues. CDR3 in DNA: TGTGCCAGCAGCACCCCCGGGAGCCAGCCCCAGCATTTT. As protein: CASSTPGSQPQHF.

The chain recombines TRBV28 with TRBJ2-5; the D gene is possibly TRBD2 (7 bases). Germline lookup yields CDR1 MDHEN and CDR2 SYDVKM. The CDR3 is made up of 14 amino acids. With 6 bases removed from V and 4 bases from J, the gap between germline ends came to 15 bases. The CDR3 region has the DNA TGTGCCAGCAGCCCCGGGGGCGGGGGAGAGACCCAGTACTTC. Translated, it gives CASSPGGGGETQYF. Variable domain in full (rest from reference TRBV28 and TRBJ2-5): DVKVTQSSRYLVKRTGEKVFLECVQDMDHENMFWYRQDPGLGLRLIYFSYDVKMKEKGDIPEGYSVSREKKERFSLILESASTNQTSMYLCASSPGGGGETQYFGPGTRLLVL.

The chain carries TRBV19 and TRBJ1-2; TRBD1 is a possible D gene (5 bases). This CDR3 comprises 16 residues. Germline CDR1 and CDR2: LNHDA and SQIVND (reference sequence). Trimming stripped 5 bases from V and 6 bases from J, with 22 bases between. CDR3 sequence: CASSDGPGRVLDGYTF. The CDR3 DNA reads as TGTGCCAGTAGTGATGGGCCCGGCAGGGTATTGGATGGCTACACCTTC.

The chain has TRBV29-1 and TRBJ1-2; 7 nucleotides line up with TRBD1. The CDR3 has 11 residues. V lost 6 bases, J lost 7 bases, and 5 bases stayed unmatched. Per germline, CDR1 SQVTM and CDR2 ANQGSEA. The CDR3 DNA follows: TGCAGCGTGTTAGACAGGGCTGGCTACACCTTC. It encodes CSVLDRAGYTF.

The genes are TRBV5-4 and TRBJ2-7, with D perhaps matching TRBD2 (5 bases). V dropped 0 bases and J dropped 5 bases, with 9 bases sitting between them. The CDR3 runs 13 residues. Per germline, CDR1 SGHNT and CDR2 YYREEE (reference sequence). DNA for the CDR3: TGTGCCAGCAGCTTGGGCGGGTTGAACGAGCAGTACTTC. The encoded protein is CASSLGGLNEQYF.

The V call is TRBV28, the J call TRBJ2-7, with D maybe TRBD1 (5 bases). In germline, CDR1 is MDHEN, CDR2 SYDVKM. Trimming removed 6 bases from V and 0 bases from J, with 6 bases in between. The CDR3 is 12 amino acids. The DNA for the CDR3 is TGTGCCAGCAGGGGGCTCTCCTACGAGCAGTACTTC. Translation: CASRGLSYEQYF. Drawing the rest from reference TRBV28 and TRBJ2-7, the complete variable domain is DVKVTQSSRYLVKRTGEKVFLECVQDMDHENMFWYRQDPGLGLRLIYFSYDVKMKEKGDIPEGYSVSREKKERFSLILESASTNQTSMYLCASRGLSYEQYFGPGTRLTVT.

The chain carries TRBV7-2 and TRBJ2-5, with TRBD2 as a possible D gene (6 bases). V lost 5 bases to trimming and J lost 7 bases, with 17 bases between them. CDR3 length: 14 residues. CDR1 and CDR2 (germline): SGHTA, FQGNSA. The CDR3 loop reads CASSTQSRLGTQYF. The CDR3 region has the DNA TGTGCCAGCAGCACTCAGTCCCGACTAGGGACCCAGTACTTC.

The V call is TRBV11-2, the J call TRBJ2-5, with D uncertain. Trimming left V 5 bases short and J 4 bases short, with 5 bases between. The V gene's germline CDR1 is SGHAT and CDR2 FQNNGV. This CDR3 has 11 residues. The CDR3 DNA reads TGTGCCAGCAGCCCCGGAGAGACCCAGTACTTC. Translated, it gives CASSPGETQYF. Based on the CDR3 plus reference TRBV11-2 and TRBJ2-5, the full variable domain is EAGVAQSPRYKIIEKRQSVAFWCNPISGHATLYWYQQILGQGPKLLIQFQNNGVVDDSQLPKDRFSAERLKGVDSTLKIQPAKLEDSAVYLCASSPGETQYFGPGTRLLVL.

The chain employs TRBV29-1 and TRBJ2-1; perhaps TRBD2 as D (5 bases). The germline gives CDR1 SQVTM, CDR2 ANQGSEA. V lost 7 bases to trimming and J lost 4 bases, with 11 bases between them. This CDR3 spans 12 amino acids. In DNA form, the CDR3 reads TGCAGCGCTCGGACGGGATACAATGAGCAGTTCTTC. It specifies CSARTGYNEQFF.

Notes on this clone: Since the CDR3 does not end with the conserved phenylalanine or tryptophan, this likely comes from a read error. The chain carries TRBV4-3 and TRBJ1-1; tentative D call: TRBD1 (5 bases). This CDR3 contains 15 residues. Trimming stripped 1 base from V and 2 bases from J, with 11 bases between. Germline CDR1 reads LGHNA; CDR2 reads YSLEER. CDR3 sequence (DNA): TGCGCCAGCAGCCAAGGGGGAGGGGTCAACACTGAAGCTTTCCTT. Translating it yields CASSQGGGVNTEAFL.

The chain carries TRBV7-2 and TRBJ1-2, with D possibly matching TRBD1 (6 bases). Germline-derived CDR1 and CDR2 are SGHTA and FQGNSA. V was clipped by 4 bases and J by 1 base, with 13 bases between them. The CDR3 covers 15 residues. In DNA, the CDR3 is TGTGCCAGCAGCTCGGACAGCCGCTATAACTATGGCTACACCTTC. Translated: CASSSDSRYNYGYTF.

The CDR3 region has the DNA TGTGCCAGCAGTACACTAGCGGGGCGCACAGATACGCAGTATTTT. Protein product: CASSTLAGRTDTQYF. This chain uses TRBV9 with TRBJ2-3; TRBD2 agrees at 10 bases. CDR1 SGDLS and CDR2 YYNGEE come from the germline V gene. V lost 5 bases to trimming and J lost 1 base; unmatched junction nucleotides: 4. This CDR3 spans 15 amino acids.

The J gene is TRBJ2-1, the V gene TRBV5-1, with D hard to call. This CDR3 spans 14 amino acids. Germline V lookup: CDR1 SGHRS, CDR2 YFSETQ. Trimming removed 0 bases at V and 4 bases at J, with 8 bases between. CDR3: CASSLGQIYNEQFF. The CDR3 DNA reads TGCGCCAGCAGCTTGGGGCAGATTTACAATGAGCAGTTCTTC.

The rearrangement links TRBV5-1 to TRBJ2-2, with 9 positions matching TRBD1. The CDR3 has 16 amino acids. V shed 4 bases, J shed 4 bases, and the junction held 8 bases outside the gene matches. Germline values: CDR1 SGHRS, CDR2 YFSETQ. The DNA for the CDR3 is TGCGCCAGCAGCCCGCGGACAGGGGCGAGCACCGGGGAGCTGTTTTTT. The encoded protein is CASSPRTGASTGELFF.

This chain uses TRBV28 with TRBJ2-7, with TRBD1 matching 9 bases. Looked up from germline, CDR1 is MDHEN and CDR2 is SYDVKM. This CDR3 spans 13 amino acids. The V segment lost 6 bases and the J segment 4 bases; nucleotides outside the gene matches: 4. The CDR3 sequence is CASSPGTGYEQYF. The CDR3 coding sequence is TGTGCCAGCAGCCCTGGGACAGGGTACGAGCAGTACTTC.